The clone carrying this TCR beta chain showed up just once. Germline CDR1 and CDR2: LNHDA and SQIVND (reference sequence). The ends lost 5 bases at V and 6 bases at J; junction bases unmatched: 7. This CDR3 has 14 amino acids. This entry belongs to a study of naive and memory T cell subsets. Both TRBC1 and TRBC2 were covered by a beta constant-region primer of two equimolar oligonucleotides. Each CDR3 protein gets one entry after TCRdb re-called the UMI-ligation and nested PCR reads with MiXCR. The data show tens of thousands of distinct CDR3 sequences, with about an eighth seen just once and around a fifth held by the top ten.

The V call is TRBV19, the J call TRBJ2-1; 7 bases map to TRBD1. The sequence derives from a human donor in good health. Sequenced: effector memory CD4+ T cells from blood. This sample's subset: effector memory, CD45RA- CD27-. DNA for the CDR3: TGTGCCAGTAGTCAGACAGGGTCAGGCAATGAGCAGTTCTTC. Protein: CASSQTGSGNEQFF.